This T cell receptor beta chain comes out of a study of metastatic and nonmetastatic thyroid tumors. Whole-study context: The study looked at repertoires side by side in blood and in tumor or nodule tissue from malignant and benign thyroid patients. Study-level findings and limits: The study reportedly found significantly higher TCR beta diversity in malignant thyroid tumors than benign nodules, in blood and tumor.

The germline V and J ends were trimmed by 3 bases and 0 bases, with 10 bases remaining between them. Germline V gene sequence: CDR1 DFQATT, CDR2 SNEGSKA (reference sequence). The CDR3 consists of 14 residues. As for this clone: What it recognizes is unknown.

No patient received treatment before thyroid surgery. TCRdb re-called the PCR reads via MiXCR. The sample lists tens of thousands of clones; less than 20% were seen once. Sequencing used blood. The chain joins TRBV20-1 to TRBJ2-3; either TRBD1 or TRBD2 may fit D (5 bases each). This receptor was identified in a female donor with papillary thyroid cancer or a benign thyroid nodule (not recorded which). Some clones in this sample may be carry-over from other donors' samples. Written as DNA, the CDR3 is TGCAGTGCTAGCGATGGGGGAAGCACAGATACGCAGTATTTT. This gives the protein CSASDGGSTDTQYF.